Below, 27 T cell receptor beta chains from the same sample are listed, as sequenced in a study of T cell responses to AZD1222 COVID-19 vaccine (dated by TCRdb to the early 2020s). Libraries were built with the immunoSEQ multiplex PCR assay. Entries here come from immuneACCESS through TCRdb and include only in-frame sequences with V and J called. Some clones fail to appear in such tables; in the studies checked, an unresolved V gene covers under half of the shortfall, and the cause of the remainder is unknown. Here the sample has roughly 80,000 clones; 85% to 95% occur a single time. The ten largest make up approximately 8% of the sample. Taken with the paper, the label for time point translates to: about 28 days (+/-7) after the second vaccine dose. This specimen was peripheral blood, taken 28 days after the second AZD1222 dose. The receptors come from an adult who received the AZD1222 COVID-19 vaccine.

The chain is built from TRBV2 and TRBJ2-2, with D possibly being TRBD1 or TRBD2 (5 bases each). Germline values: CDR1 SNHLY, CDR2 FYNNEI. The CDR3 spans 13 residues. The V end was cut by 6 bases, the J end by 2 bases, with 7 bases between. The CDR3, as DNA: TGTGCCAGCAGGGGGGACAACACCGGGGAGCTGTTTTTT. Translation gives CASRGDNTGELFF.

This clone was detected once. The chain recombines TRBV3-1 (or the pseudogene TRBV3-2) with TRBJ2-3; D is unclear. The length of the CDR3 is 15 residues. From germline, CDR1 is LGHDT and CDR2 YNNKEL (reference sequence). The V end lost 1 base, the J end lost 0 bases, and 8 bases lay between the germline ends. In nucleotides, the CDR3 is TGTGCCAGCAGCCAAGCTCAGATTAGCACAGATACGCAGTATTTT. It is translated as CASSQAQISTDTQYF.

The rearrangement joins TRBV20-1 to TRBJ2-1; D remains ambiguous. V lost 7 bases to trimming and J lost 7 bases, with 8 bases between them. Per germline, CDR1 DFQATT and CDR2 SNEGSKA (reference sequence). This CDR3 is 10 amino acids long. DNA of the CDR3: TGCAGTGGGGTTAGGAATGAGCAGTTCTTC. It specifies CSGVRNEQFF.

The rearrangement joins TRBV2 to TRBJ2-3; D remains ambiguous. V lost 6 bases and J lost 0, with 7 bases in between. Germline V gene lookup returns CDR1 SNHLY and CDR2 FYNNEI. The length of the CDR3 is 13 residues. Here the CDR3 DNA reads TGTGCCAGCAGACCCCAGAGCACAGATACGCAGTATTTT. Protein product: CASRPQSTDTQYF.

V and J are TRBV29-1 and TRBJ2-3; tentative D call: TRBD2 (7 bases). The CDR3 has 13 amino acids. With 7 bases removed from V and 5 bases from J, the gap between germline ends came to 16 bases. Germline V gives CDR1 SQVTM, CDR2 ANQGSEA. CDR3 amino acids: CSADRGAGDTQYF. The CDR3 DNA follows: TGCAGCGCCGATCGGGGGGCCGGAGATACGCAGTATTTT.

J is TRBJ1-5 and V is TRBV19; the D is unclear. V dropped 6 bases and J dropped 9 bases, with 12 bases sitting between them. CDR3 size: 12 residues. Germline lookup yields CDR1 LNHDA and CDR2 SQIVND (reference sequence). The DNA for the CDR3 is TGTGCCAGTAGCGCCACCCTAGGGCCCCAGCATTTT. Protein: CASSATLGPQHF.

The CDR3 region has the DNA TGTGCCAGCAGCCAAGATGGGACAGGGACCTACGAGCAGTACTTC. This translates into CASSQDGTGTYEQYF. The chain is built from TRBV3-1 (or the pseudogene TRBV3-2) and TRBJ2-7; TRBD1 matches at 9 bases. The CDR3 loop spans 15 amino acids. Germline CDR1 and CDR2: LGHDT and YNNKEL (reference sequence). The ends lost 0 bases at V and 2 bases at J; junction bases unmatched: 2.

The chain recombines TRBV9 with TRBJ1-3; no clear D. Trimming pared 0 bases from V and 8 bases from J, leaving 12 bases between. This CDR3 has 14 amino acids. Germline CDR1 is SGDLS and CDR2 is YYNGEE. The CDR3: CASSVVGSGDTIYF. In nucleotides, the CDR3 is TGTGCCAGCAGCGTAGTGGGCAGCGGGGACACCATATATTTT.

This chain links TRBV24-1 with TRBJ2-1; D is perhaps TRBD2 (5 bases). V was pared by 9 bases and J by 0 bases, with 5 bases between. The CDR3 length is 12 residues. CDR1 is KGHDR and CDR2 is SFDVKD in the germline V gene. CDR3 nucleotides: TGTGCCACCCGGGGCTCCTACAATGAGCAGTTCTTC. Translation gives CATRGSYNEQFF.

The rearrangement uses TRBV3-1 (or the pseudogene TRBV3-2) and TRBJ2-1; a weak D match, TRBD2 (7 bases). The V gene lost 8 bases and the J gene lost 6 bases, with 8 bases spanning the gap. Germline V gives CDR1 LGHDT, CDR2 YNNKEL (reference sequence). The CDR3 length is 11 residues. The CDR3 loop reads CASRGANEQFF. The CDR3 DNA reads as TGTGCCAGCCGGGGGGCCAATGAGCAGTTCTTC.

The gene calls are TRBV20-1 and TRBJ2-7; 8 bases map to TRBD1. This CDR3 region has 11 residues. Germline CDR1 reads DFQATT; CDR2 reads SNEGSKA (reference sequence). The CDR3 region has the DNA TGCAGGAGACAGGGGCCTTGCGAGCAGTACTTC. Translation gives CRRQGPCEQYF.

This chain joins TRBV7-2 and TRBJ2-5, with 9 bases lining up with TRBD2. CDR3 length: 15 amino acids. From germline, CDR1 is SGHTA and CDR2 FQGNSA. With V trimmed by 3 bases and J by 2 bases, 4 bases remained unmatched. CDR3 in DNA: TGTGCCAGCAGCTTTCTAGCGGGATCTCAAGAGACCCAGTACTTC. This sequence encodes CASSFLAGSQETQYF.

A single count supports this clone. The CDR3 loop reads CASSLGLTNEQFF. DNA of the CDR3: TGCGCCAGCAGCTTGGGACTAACCAATGAGCAGTTCTTC. The V gene is TRBV5-1, the J gene TRBJ2-1; D is possibly TRBD2 (5 bases). The CDR3 extends over 13 amino acids. V shed 0 bases and J shed 6 bases, with 7 bases lying between them. Germline lookup yields CDR1 SGHRS and CDR2 YFSETQ. The full variable domain, its missing parts supplied by reference TRBV5-1 and TRBJ2-1, is KAGVTQTPRYLIKTRGQQVTLSCSPISGHRSVSWYQQTPGQGLQFLFEYFSETQRNKGNFPGRFSGRQFSNSRSEMNVSTLELGDSALYLCASSLGLTNEQFFGPGTRLTVL.

The genes are TRBV28 and TRBJ2-7; 8 bases line up with TRBD1. The germline CDR1 and CDR2 sequences are MDHEN and SYDVKM. J gave up 3 bases and V 6 bases, and 19 bases lay outside the gene matches. The CDR3 extends over 18 amino acids. The CDR3 loop is CASSHGTGTPLGVYEQYF. CDR3 DNA: TGTGCCAGCAGCCACGGGACAGGAACCCCACTGGGGGTCTACGAGCAGTACTTC.

Only one count was recorded for this clone. This chain connects TRBV6-5 to TRBJ2-5; 10 bases line up with TRBD2. There are 14 residues in the CDR3. V lost 8 bases to trimming and J lost 5 bases; unmatched junction nucleotides: 8. Germline assignment: CDR1 MNHEY and CDR2 SVGAGI. In DNA, the CDR3 is TGTGCCAGCGGGGGGACTAGCGCGGGCGAGACCCAGTACTTC. Translated, it gives CASGGTSAGETQYF.

This clone is a singleton in its sample. For the CDR3, the DNA is TGCGCCAGCAGCTTGGTGGCTTCGGCCGGGGGGTCGGATACGCAGTATTTT. Translated: CASSLVASAGGSDTQYF. The chain combines TRBV5-1 with TRBJ2-3; 7 bases are a match to TRBD2. V gave up 0 bases and J gave up 6 bases; unmatched junction bases: 13. The germline V gene has CDR1 SGHRS and CDR2 YFSETQ. The CDR3 is 17 amino acids. Supplemented by reference TRBV5-1 and TRBJ2-3, the full variable domain reads KAGVTQTPRYLIKTRGQQVTLSCSPISGHRSVSWYQQTPGQGLQFLFEYFSETQRNKGNFPGRFSGRQFSNSRSEMNVSTLELGDSALYLCASSLVASAGGSDTQYFGPGTRLTVL.

The DNA for the CDR3 is TGCGCCAGCAGCCAATCCCCGGTGACTAGCGGGATTTACGAGCAGTACTTC. This translates into CASSQSPVTSGIYEQYF. The chain combines TRBV4-1 with TRBJ2-7, with 11 bases matching TRBD2. Germline V gene lookup returns CDR1 MGHRA and CDR2 YSYEKL. The length of the CDR3 is 17 residues. With 2 bases clipped from V and 4 bases from J, the junction kept 10 bases outside the gene matches.

This clone occurred once. The chain joins TRBV5-1 to TRBJ2-1; weak D call: TRBD1 (5 bases). The germline gives CDR1 SGHRS, CDR2 YFSETQ. The CDR3 covers 14 residues. V was shortened by 0 bases and J by 7 bases, with 11 bases between the two germline ends. This chain's CDR3 is CASSLGQLENEQFF. The DNA for the CDR3 is TGCGCCAGCAGCTTGGGACAGCTTGAAAATGAGCAGTTCTTC.

The CDR3 DNA follows: TGTGCCAGCAGTGAATTCGGGACAGGGGAAGAGACCCAGTACTTC. This gives the protein CASSEFGTGEETQYF. This chain joins TRBV2 and TRBJ2-5; TRBD1 matches 10 bases. This CDR3 is built from 15 residues. Germline-derived CDR1 and CDR2 are SNHLY and FYNNEI. J gave up 3 bases and V 2 bases, and 3 bases lay outside the gene matches.

The J gene is TRBJ2-1, the V gene TRBV28; D is perhaps TRBD1 (5 bases). The CDR3 spans 13 residues. The V end was cut by 8 bases, the J end by 3 bases, with 11 bases between. CDR1 MDHEN and CDR2 SYDVKM come from the germline V gene. DNA of the CDR3: TGTGCCAGCGTAACAGGCAACTACAATGAGCAGTTCTTC. This encodes CASVTGNYNEQFF.

The gene calls are TRBV30 and TRBJ2-7, with 8 bases aligning to TRBD2. The ends lost 2 bases at V and 3 bases at J; junction bases unmatched: 9. Germline V gene data show CDR1 as GTSNPN and CDR2 as SVGIG (reference sequence). CDR3 length: 15 amino acids. Here the CDR3 DNA reads TGTGCCTGGAGTAGAGGGATAGCGGGATACTACGAGCAGTACTTC. This translates into CAWSRGIAGYYEQYF.

This chain links TRBV5-4 with TRBJ2-1; a possible D gene is TRBD1 (5 bases). The CDR3 runs 13 residues. V was shortened by 5 bases and J by 5 bases, with 11 bases between the two germline ends. The germline CDR1 and CDR2 sequences are SGHNT and YYREEE (reference sequence). As DNA, the CDR3 is TGTGCCAGCAGGTTCGACAGTCACAATGAGCAGTTCTTC. The encoded protein is CASRFDSHNEQFF.

The chain joins TRBV7-2 to TRBJ1-6, with D possibly TRBD1 on 5 matching bases. Germline CDR1 is SGHTA and CDR2 is FQGNSA. Trimming took 3 bases from V and 6 from J, leaving 15 bases between them. The CDR3 runs to 16 residues. In DNA form, the CDR3 reads TGTGCCAGCAGCTTGCGGGGCTCACGGGTTAATTCACCCCTCCACTTT. Residues: CASSLRGSRVNSPLHF.

The V gene is TRBV5-1, the J gene TRBJ1-1; weak D call: TRBD1 (6 bases). V lost 0 bases and J lost 6, with 9 bases in between. The CDR3 loop spans 13 amino acids. CDR1 is SGHRS and CDR2 is YFSETQ in the germline V gene. Here the CDR3 DNA reads TGCGCCAGCAGCTTGGTAGCAGGGGCTGAAGCTTTCTTT. Translation: CASSLVAGAEAFF.

This chain joins TRBV3-1 (or the pseudogene TRBV3-2) and TRBJ1-1; tentatively, D is TRBD1 (6 bases). The CDR3 is 13 amino acids. V lost 5 bases, J lost 4 bases, and 11 bases lay in between. Germline-derived CDR1 and CDR2 are LGHDT and YNNKEL (reference sequence). This CDR3 reads CASSSYRATEAFF. Written as DNA, the CDR3 is TGTGCCAGCAGCTCTTACAGGGCCACTGAAGCTTTCTTT.

This chain joins TRBV3-1 (or the pseudogene TRBV3-2) and TRBJ2-1, with D unclear. Trimming took 0 bases from V and 7 from J, leaving 10 bases between them. The CDR3 has 14 amino acids. Germline V gives CDR1 LGHDT, CDR2 YNNKEL (reference sequence). CDR3 nucleotide sequence: TGTGCCAGCAGCCAAGAAATGGCTGCGAATGAGCAGTTCTTC. Translating gives CASSQEMAANEQFF.

The chain carries TRBV5-8 and TRBJ2-5; TRBD1 matches 7 bases. V was pared by 4 bases and J by 6 bases, with 6 bases of the junction left unmatched. CDR1 and CDR2 (germline): SGHTS, YDEGEE. The CDR3 has 13 residues. CDR3 DNA: TGTGCCAGCAGCCCGGGACAGACGAAGACCCAGTACTTC. It is translated as CASSPGQTKTQYF.